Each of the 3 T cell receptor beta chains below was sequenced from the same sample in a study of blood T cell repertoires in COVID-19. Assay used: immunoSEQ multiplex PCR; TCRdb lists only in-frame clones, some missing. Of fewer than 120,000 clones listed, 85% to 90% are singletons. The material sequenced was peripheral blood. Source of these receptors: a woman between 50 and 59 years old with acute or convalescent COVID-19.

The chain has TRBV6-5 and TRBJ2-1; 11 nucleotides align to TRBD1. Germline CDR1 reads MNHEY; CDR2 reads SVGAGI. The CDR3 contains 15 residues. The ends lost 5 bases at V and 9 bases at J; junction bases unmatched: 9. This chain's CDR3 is CASSPRDRGSGEQFF. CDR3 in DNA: TGTGCCAGCAGTCCCCGGGACAGGGGGTCAGGTGAGCAGTTCTTC.

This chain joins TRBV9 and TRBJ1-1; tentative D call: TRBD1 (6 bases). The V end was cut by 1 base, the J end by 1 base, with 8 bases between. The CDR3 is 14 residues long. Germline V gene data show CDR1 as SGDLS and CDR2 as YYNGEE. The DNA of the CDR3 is TGTGCCAGCAGCGTATCGGACAGGAACACTGAAGCTTTCTTT. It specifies CASSVSDRNTEAFF.

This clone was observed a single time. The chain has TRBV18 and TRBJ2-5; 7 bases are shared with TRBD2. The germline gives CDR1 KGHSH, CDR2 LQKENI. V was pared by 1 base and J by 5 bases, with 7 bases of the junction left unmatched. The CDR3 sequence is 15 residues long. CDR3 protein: CASSPRSGGRETQYF. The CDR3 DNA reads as TGTGCCAGCTCACCACGTTCGGGAGGACGGGAGACCCAGTACTTC.